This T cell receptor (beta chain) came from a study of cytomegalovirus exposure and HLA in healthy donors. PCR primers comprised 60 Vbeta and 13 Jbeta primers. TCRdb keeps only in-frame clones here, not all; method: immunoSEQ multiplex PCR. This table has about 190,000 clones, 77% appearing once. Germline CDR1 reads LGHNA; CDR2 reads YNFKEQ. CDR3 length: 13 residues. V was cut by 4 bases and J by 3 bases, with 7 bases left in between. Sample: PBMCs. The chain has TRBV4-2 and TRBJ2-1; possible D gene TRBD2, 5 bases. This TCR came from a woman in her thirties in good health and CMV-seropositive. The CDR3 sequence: CASSLRGYNEQFF. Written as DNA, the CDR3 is TGTGCCAGCAGCCTACGGGGCTACAATGAGCAGTTCTTC.